This TCR beta chain was identified during a study of beta chain features in type 1 diabetes. The CDR3 runs to 13 residues. CDR1 is MNHEY and CDR2 is SVGAGI in the germline V gene. V lost 5 bases and J lost 5; bases outside the gene matches: 2. Expressed TCRB transcripts were sequenced, since all the RNA that had been isolated was reverse transcribed. Libraries were prepared by immunoSEQ multiplex PCR; TCRdb keeps only in-frame clonotypes and omits some of them. There are 37,000 or so clones in the sample; 45% to 50% occur only once, and 0.72% lies in the top ten. CD45RO/CCR7/CD25/CD127/CD95/CD27 sorting isolated CD4+ naive, central memory, regulatory and stem cell-like memory cells.

Sequenced sample: central memory CD4+ T cells from blood. The chain joins TRBV6-5 to TRBJ2-5; TRBD1 matches at 10 bases. The TCR was taken from a woman aged 18-35 years in good health. The CDR3 loop is CASSEDRGETQYF. The CDR3 DNA reads as TGTGCCAGCAGTGAGGACAGGGGGGAGACCCAGTACTTC.